These 25 T cell receptor beta chains came from one sample sequenced in a study of T-cell reconstitution after alpha-beta-depleted transplantation in children (dated by TCRdb to 2016 to 2018). Per the publication, the treatment or condition label means: allogeneic hematopoietic cell transplantation with graft depleted of TCRalphabeta T cells and CD19 B cells. The paper as a whole reports these results and caveats: Hyperexpanded clone frequencies declined over subsequent months; after one year, T-cell counts and TCRbeta diversity were mostly attributed to newly produced T cells.

Antigens of these TCRs are unknown. Library preparation employed PCR. For sequencing, an Illumina HiSeq 2500 was employed. TCR libraries were prepared with molecular barcoding, using unique molecular identifiers to normalize TCRbeta repertoire quantification. TCRdb ran its own pipeline on the public reads, namely fastp trimming at Q25 and MiXCR clone calling, and kept in-frame beta chains. For every CDR3 protein sequence, its rows merge into one entry that carries the most common genes and DNA. For this sample there are 250,000 to 300,000 distinct CDR3 sequences; around 7.1% appear just once. Of the sample, approximately 9.6% falls within the top ten clones. The starting material was peripheral blood, obtained 360 days after TCRalphabeta/CD19-depleted stem cell transplant. Receptor source: a female patient between 2 and 10 years old who had a stem cell transplant for Fanconi anemia, so the T cells may come from the graft donor.

Many counts were recorded for this clonotype. Written as DNA, the CDR3 is TGTGCCATCAGTGAGACCCTAGCGGGGGGCACCACAGATACGCAGTATTTT. Protein product: CAISETLAGGTTDTQYF. The V call is TRBV10-3, the J call TRBJ2-3; 11 bases are shared with TRBD2. Losses at the gene ends were 2 bases for V and 2 bases for J; bases not matched to a gene: 6. The germline gives CDR1 ENHRY, CDR2 SYGVKD. The CDR3 covers 17 residues.

This clonotype was counted at least ten times. This sequence joins TRBV20-1 and TRBJ1-1; D unresolved. This CDR3 comprises 14 residues. Looked up from germline, CDR1 is DFQATT and CDR2 is SNEGSKA (reference sequence). V lost 0 bases, J lost 1 base, and 9 bases lay in between. The CDR3 DNA reads TGCAGTGCTAGAGAATGGACCCCGAACACTGAAGCTTTCTTT. Its protein product is CSAREWTPNTEAFF.

This clonotype was counted ten times or more. CDR3 sequence: CASSLLDRDGYEQYF. The CDR3 coding sequence is TGCGCCAGCAGCTTGCTGGACAGGGACGGCTACGAGCAGTACTTC. The chain is built from TRBV5-1 and TRBJ2-7; 8 nucleotides align to TRBD1. The CDR3 is made up of 15 amino acids. CDR1 and CDR2 from the germline V gene are SGHRS and YFSETQ. Unmatched junction bases numbered 6, after V lost 1 base and J lost 3 bases. The full variable domain, in which reference TRBV5-1 and TRBJ2-7 provide the parts outside the CDR3, is KAGVTQTPRYLIKTRGQQVTLSCSPISGHRSVSWYQQTPGQGLQFLFEYFSETQRNKGNFPGRFSGRQFSNSRSEMNVSTLELGDSALYLCASSLLDRDGYEQYFGPGTRLTVT.

The rearrangement uses TRBV7-6 and TRBJ1-1, with D unresolved. The CDR3 is 16 amino acids. The V gene lost 6 bases and the J gene lost 0 bases, with 17 bases spanning the gap. The germline V gene encodes CDR1 SGHVS and CDR2 FNYEAQ. The CDR3 nucleotides are TGTGCCAGCAGTCAAGGGTACGGATACATGAACACTGAAGCTTTCTTT. This gives the protein CASSQGYGYMNTEAFF. Based on the CDR3 plus reference TRBV7-6 and TRBJ1-1, the full variable domain is GAGVSQSPRYKVTKRGQDVALRCDPISGHVSLYWYRQALGQGPEFLTYFNYEAQQDKSGLPNDRFSAERPEGSISTLTIQRTEQRDSAMYRCASSQGYGYMNTEAFFGQGTRLTVV.

This clonotype was seen only a few times. The CDR3 protein is CASSEFGGRGRQETQYF. For the CDR3, the DNA is TGTGCCAGCAGTGAATTTGGGGGCAGGGGCCGACAAGAGACCCAGTACTTC. V usage is TRBV25-1 and J usage is TRBJ2-5; possibly TRBD1 for D (6 bases). In germline, CDR1 is MGHDK, CDR2 SYGVNS. CDR3 length equals 17 residues. Trimming removed 1 base from V and 2 bases from J, with 17 bases in between. Drawing the rest from reference TRBV25-1 and TRBJ2-5, the complete variable domain is EADIYQTPRYLVIGTGKKITLECSQTMGHDKMYWYQQDPGMELHLIHYSYGVNSTEKGDLSSESTVSRIRTEHFPLTLESARPSHTSQYLCASSEFGGRGRQETQYFGPGTRLLVL.

The chain is built from TRBV24-1 and TRBJ1-2, with D perhaps TRBD1 (5 bases). Trimming pared 9 bases from V and 0 bases from J, leaving 7 bases between. Per the germline V gene, CDR1 is KGHDR and CDR2 is SFDVKD. The CDR3 loop spans 12 amino acids. The DNA for the CDR3 is TGTGCCACCGGGGGATCTAACTATGGCTACACCTTC. This gives the protein CATGGSNYGYTF.

Ten or more counts support this clonotype. The chain carries TRBV20-1 and TRBJ2-7; no clear D gene. This CDR3 region has 12 residues. Trimming removed 3 bases from V and 2 bases from J, with 8 bases in between. The germline CDR1 and CDR2 sequences are DFQATT and SNEGSKA (reference sequence). CDR3 nucleotides: TGCAGTGCTAGGGGTAAGCCCTACGAGCAGTACTTC. This codes for CSARGKPYEQYF.

This CDR3 is CAYYGTNYGYTF. The CDR3 DNA follows: TGTGCCTACTACGGCACCAACTATGGCTACACCTTC. The chain uses TRBV3-1 and TRBJ1-2; the D is unclear. Germline values: CDR1 LGHDT, CDR2 YNNKEL (reference sequence). CDR3 length: 12 residues. The V end lost 11 bases, the J end lost 2 bases, and 12 bases lay between the germline ends.

DNA for the CDR3: TGTGCCAGCAGTGAAGTTCTAGGGGGGAGTGAAGCTTTCTTT. Its translation is CASSEVLGGSEAFF. V is TRBV6-1 and J is TRBJ1-1; TRBD1 is a possible D gene (6 bases). V was cut by 1 base and J by 7 bases, with 13 bases left in between. Germline V gives CDR1 MNHNS, CDR2 SASEGT. This CDR3 region has 14 residues.

The chain recombines TRBV4-2 with TRBJ1-4; D call uncertain. The CDR3 has 14 amino acids. Germline V gene data show CDR1 as LGHNA and CDR2 as YNFKEQ. V dropped 2 bases and J dropped 8 bases, with 12 bases sitting between them. Here the CDR3 reads CASSQLGQREKLFF. In DNA form, the CDR3 reads TGTGCCAGCAGCCAATTAGGGCAAAGAGAAAAACTGTTTTTT.

The chain combines TRBV6-1 with TRBJ1-6; TRBD1 aligns across 8 bases. The CDR3 runs 15 residues. J was trimmed by 4 bases and V by 3 bases; bases with no gene match: 2. CDR1 MNHNS and CDR2 SASEGT come from the germline V gene. This CDR3 is CASSEGQAYNSPLHF. The CDR3, as DNA: TGTGCCAGCAGTGAGGGACAGGCTTATAATTCACCCCTCCACTTT.

The chain carries TRBV28 and TRBJ2-7; D remains unclear. The CDR3 contains 12 residues. V was cut by 8 bases and J by 3 bases, with 11 bases left in between. Germline V gives CDR1 MDHEN, CDR2 SYDVKM. CDR3 residues: CASRIGDYEQYF. The CDR3 DNA reads TGTGCCAGCCGAATTGGGGACTACGAGCAGTACTTC.

The chain uses TRBV6-1 and TRBJ2-7, with unresolved D. The CDR3 spans 13 residues. The germline V gene encodes CDR1 MNHNS and CDR2 SASEGT. V dropped 2 bases and J dropped 2 bases, with 7 bases sitting between them. In DNA form, the CDR3 reads TGTGCCAGCAGTGAATCACGTCCCTACGAGCAGTACGTC. Protein sequence: CASSESRPYEQYV.

The genes are TRBV20-1 and TRBJ1-1; D gene ambiguous. V shed 6 bases and J shed 4 bases, with 27 bases lying between them. The CDR3 has 17 amino acids. Germline V gene lookup returns CDR1 DFQATT and CDR2 SNEGSKA (reference sequence). The CDR3 DNA reads TGCAGTGCAAAAAACACGGGGTTCTCGGCCGGCGGCACTGAAGCTTTCTTT. This gives the protein CSAKNTGFSAGGTEAFF.

The sample holds many counts of this clonotype. The J gene is TRBJ2-2, the V gene TRBV7-2; 9 nucleotides align to TRBD1. The CDR3 length is 16 residues. Trimming at V came to 1 base and at J to 6 bases, leaving 6 bases not matched to a gene. CDR1 is SGHTA, CDR2 FQGNSA, per germline. The CDR3 DNA sequence: TGTGCCAGCAGCTTAGGTTTACAGGGGGCACCCGGGGAGCTGTTTTTT. Its translation: CASSLGLQGAPGELFF.

The table lists this clonotype with many counts. The chain uses TRBV5-1 and TRBJ2-7; maybe TRBD2 (6 bases). The CDR3 totals 14 residues. V dropped 1 base and J dropped 3 bases, with 11 bases sitting between them. Germline V lookup: CDR1 SGHRS, CDR2 YFSETQ. The CDR3 DNA reads TGCGCCAGCAGCTTGAGCGGGTCTCACTACGAGCAGTACTTC. Amino acids: CASSLSGSHYEQYF.

This clonotype has ten or more counts. This chain links TRBV12-3 or TRBV12-4 with TRBJ2-1; 9 nucleotides match TRBD2. The CDR3 covers 13 residues. The junction had 7 bases not matched to a gene; V was cut back by 2 bases and J by 14 bases. CDR3: CASSLFQRGVKFF. DNA of the CDR3: TGTGCCAGCAGTTTATTCCAGCGGGGGGTGAAGTTCTTC.

In its sample, this clonotype was seen a few times. The gene calls are TRBV3-1 and TRBJ2-2; D gene unclear. CDR1 LGHDT and CDR2 YNNKEL come from the germline V gene (reference sequence). The CDR3 length is 17 residues. With 4 bases removed from V and 0 bases from J, the gap between germline ends came to 15 bases. In nucleotides, the CDR3 is TGTGCCAGCAGCCTCAAGCCCTTCTACGCGAACACCGGGGAGCTGTTTTTT. As protein: CASSLKPFYANTGELFF.

This clonotype was detected only a few times. The chain has TRBV5-1 and TRBJ2-2; 11 positions agree with TRBD2. The ends lost 0 bases at V and 2 bases at J; junction bases unmatched: 6. Germline V gene data show CDR1 as SGHRS and CDR2 as YFSETQ. The CDR3 runs 18 residues. The CDR3 protein is CASSLGLAGLLNTGELFF. CDR3 nucleotides: TGCGCCAGCAGCTTGGGACTAGCGGGACTACTAAACACCGGGGAGCTGTTTTTT.

This clonotype has a count of ten or more. The chain is built from TRBV28 and TRBJ2-7; 10 nucleotides line up with TRBD2. With V trimmed by 3 bases and J by 3 bases, 11 bases remained unmatched. CDR1 and CDR2 (germline): MDHEN, SYDVKM. The CDR3 contains 17 residues. CDR3 region: CASSFSGLAENVYEQYF. In DNA form, the CDR3 reads TGTGCCAGCAGTTTTTCCGGACTAGCGGAGAATGTCTACGAGCAGTACTTC.

This clonotype was seen only a few times. This chain connects TRBV28 to TRBJ2-7; D may correspond to TRBD1 or TRBD2 (5 bases each). Per the germline V gene, CDR1 is MDHEN and CDR2 is SYDVKM. The length of the CDR3 is 17 residues. V was trimmed by 5 bases and J by 0 bases, leaving 20 bases between them. The CDR3 DNA follows: TGTGCCAGCAGTCAGACCTGGGGGTGGGAGAGCTCCTACGAGCAGTACTTC. Its translation is CASSQTWGWESSYEQYF.

This clonotype was counted many times. The V and J genes are TRBV4-1 and TRBJ2-7; D possibly corresponds to TRBD1 (6 bases). Per germline, CDR1 MGHRA and CDR2 YSYEKL. CDR3 length: 13 amino acids. V was clipped by 2 bases and J by 3 bases, with 8 bases between them. CDR3 sequence reads: CASSQRDNYEQYF. For the CDR3, the DNA is TGCGCCAGCAGCCAACGGGACAACTACGAGCAGTACTTC.

This clonotype came up many times. V gene TRBV5-1 combines with J gene TRBJ1-5, with D possibly being TRBD1 (5 bases). Germline V lookup: CDR1 SGHRS, CDR2 YFSETQ. The CDR3 has 15 amino acids. Trimming took 0 bases from V and 4 from J, leaving 11 bases between them. CDR3 loop: CASSLAGKGNQPQHF. The CDR3 coding sequence is TGCGCCAGCAGCTTGGCCGGGAAGGGGAATCAGCCCCAGCATTTT.

Comment on this clonotype: A much larger clone lies one base from this, so it may be a read error. The chain joins TRBV6-2 or TRBV6-3 to TRBJ1-5; D is undetermined. The length of the CDR3 is 20 residues. With 1 base removed from V and 3 bases from J, the gap between germline ends came to 25 bases. Germline CDR1 and CDR2: MNHEY and SVGEGT. CDR3 bases: TGTGCCAGCAGTTACTTTTCCCCTTTTGGCTCAACGGCGGACAATCAGCCCCAGCATTTT. Amino acid sequence: CASSYFSPFGSTADNQPQHF.

A few counts support this clonotype. DNA of the CDR3: TGTGCCAGCAGCGGGGACTTCTCCTACGAGCAGTACTTC. Residues: CASSGDFSYEQYF. The chain is built from TRBV9 and TRBJ2-7; D might be TRBD2 (6 bases). Germline V lookup: CDR1 SGDLS, CDR2 YYNGEE. The CDR3 loop spans 13 amino acids. V was pared by 3 bases and J by 0 bases, with 7 bases between.